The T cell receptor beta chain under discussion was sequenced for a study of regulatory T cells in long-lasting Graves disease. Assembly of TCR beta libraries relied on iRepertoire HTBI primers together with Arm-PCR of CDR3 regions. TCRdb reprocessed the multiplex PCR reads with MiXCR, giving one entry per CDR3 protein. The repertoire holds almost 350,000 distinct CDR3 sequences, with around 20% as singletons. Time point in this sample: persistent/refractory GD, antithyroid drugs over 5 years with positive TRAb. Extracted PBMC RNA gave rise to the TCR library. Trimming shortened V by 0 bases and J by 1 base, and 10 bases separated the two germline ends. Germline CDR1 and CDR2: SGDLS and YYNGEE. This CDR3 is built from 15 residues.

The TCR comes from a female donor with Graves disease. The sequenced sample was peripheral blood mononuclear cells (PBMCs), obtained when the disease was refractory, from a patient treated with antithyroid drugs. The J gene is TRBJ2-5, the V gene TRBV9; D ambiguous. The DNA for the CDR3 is TGTGCCAGCAGCGTAGAGGGCACAGTCCAAGAGACCCAGTACTTC. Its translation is CASSVEGTVQETQYF.